These T cell receptor beta chains were read from a single sample in a study of CD8 T cells in ankylosing spondylitis. TCRdb passed the 5' RACE reads through MiXCR, listing each CDR3 protein once. The table lists fewer than 250,000 distinct CDR3 sequences, more than 25% of them singletons. Sequencing was performed on blood, either unsorted or a sorted T cell fraction (not recorded which). These receptors all come from a male donor with ankylosing spondylitis or in good health (not recorded which). Each CDR3 is given with its conserved first and last residue. The order of the fields is V gene, J gene, D gene, clone size, CDR3 DNA, CDR3 protein. D genes are given only for firm matches. Size is stated for part of the rows, as once, few or many counts, or as a class when the clone is expanded.

TRBV19	TRBJ2-2	NA	NA	TGTGCCAGTAGTCCGCGGGTGGGTTGGACCGGGGAGCTGTTTTTT	CASSPRVGWTGELFF
TRBV20-1	TRBJ2-1	NA	many	TGCAGTGCTGGGGGGGCGGGAGCTGATTACAATGAGCAGTTCTTC	CSAGGAGADYNEQFF
TRBV12-3/TRBV12-4	TRBJ1-1	NA	NA	TGTGCCAGCAGTTTTGACAGAACCAACACTGAAGCTTTCTTT	CASSFDRTNTEAFF
TRBV9	TRBJ2-1	TRBD2	NA	TGTGCCAGCACCGTCGGGGGGACCAATGAGCAGTTCTTC	CASTVGGTNEQFF
TRBV5-1	TRBJ1-1	NA	many	TGCGCCAGCAGCTTGGGAGCGAGCACTGAAGCTTTCTTT	CASSLGASTEAFF
TRBV27	TRBJ2-3	NA	many	TGTGCCAGCAGTTTACGTGGGCTCCCAGATACGCAGTATTTT	CASSLRGLPDTQYF
TRBV20-1	TRBJ2-5	TRBD2	many	TGCAGTGCTGGAACTGGGACTAGCGGGAGTAGAGAGACCCAGTACTTC	CSAGTGTSGSRETQYF
TRBV6-5	TRBJ2-1	TRBD2	NA	TGTGCCAGCAGTTACAAGAGACTAGCGGGAGGCAATGAGCAGTTCTTC	CASSYKRLAGGNEQFF
TRBV20-1	TRBJ1-2	TRBD1	NA	TGCAGTGCTAGCCCAGGGGGCGCCGGGTATGGCTACACCTTC	CSASPGGAGYGYTF
TRBV18	TRBJ1-1	NA	many	TGTGCCAGCTCACCACGGTATGGGGAAACTGAAGCTTTCTTT	CASSPRYGETEAFF
TRBV27	TRBJ2-3	NA	many	TGTGCCAGCAGGCGGGCCGGGAGCACAGATACGCAGTATTTT	CASRRAGSTDTQYF
TRBV12-3/TRBV12-4	TRBJ1-2	NA	many	TGTGCCAGCATTTATGGACATCCAGCTAACTATGGCTACACCTTC	CASIYGHPANYGYTF
TRBV4-1	TRBJ2-1	TRBD2	NA	TGCGCCAGCAGCCCCGCAGCGGGAGCGGATTACAATGAGCAGTTCTTC	CASSPAAGADYNEQFF
TRBV4-3	TRBJ2-5	NA	many	TGCGCCAGCAGCCAATTCCTGGGCTACCAAGAGACCCAGTACTTC	CASSQFLGYQETQYF
TRBV5-1	TRBJ2-3	TRBD2	NA	TGCGCCAGCAGGGAGGGACTAGCGGGATCAGATACGCAGTATTTT	CASREGLAGSDTQYF
TRBV29-1	TRBJ2-7	TRBD1	once	TGCAGCGTTGACTCCTCGGACAGGGGGCCCTACGAGCAGTACTTC	CSVDSSDRGPYEQYF
TRBV6-2/TRBV6-3	TRBJ2-6	TRBD1	many	TGTGCCAGCAGTCATACCAGGACAGGGCGATCTGGGGCCAACGTCCTGACTTTC	CASSHTRTGRSGANVLTF
TRBV29-1	TRBJ2-5	NA	NA	TGCAGCGCCGATCCTCCGGGGGAGACCCAGTACTTC	CSADPPGETQYF
TRBV12-3/TRBV12-4	TRBJ2-7	TRBD2	NA	TGTGCCAGCAGCCGGGAGGGGAAGGGGTACGAGCAGTACTTC	CASSREGKGYEQYF
TRBV20-1	TRBJ2-7	TRBD1	few	TGCAGTGCTTTCCCCGGGACAGAAGGGGCCTACGAGCAGTACTTC	CSAFPGTEGAYEQYF
TRBV28	TRBJ2-3	TRBD1	many	TGTGCCAGCAGTTCCCCGGGACAGGGTTTCGGTACGCAGTATTTT	CASSSPGQGFGTQYF
TRBV5-1	TRBJ1-2	NA	many	TGCGCCAGCAGCAGTCAAGTATCTAACTATGGCTACACCTTC	CASSSQVSNYGYTF
TRBV20-1	TRBJ2-6	NA	many	TGCAGCGCTACCGCAGGCTCTGGGGCCAACGTCCTGACTTTC	CSATAGSGANVLTF
TRBV20-1	TRBJ2-2	TRBD1	many	TGCAGTGCTAGAGGCCAGGGACAGTCGAACACCGGGGAGCTGTTTTTT	CSARGQGQSNTGELFF
TRBV29-1	TRBJ2-7	NA	NA	TGCAGCGTTCATCAGGGGCGGGAGCAGTACTTC	CSVHQGREQYF
TRBV28	TRBJ2-7	NA	many	TGTGCCAGCCTGACTTTTAGACTACCACCCTACGAGCAGTACTTC	CASLTFRLPPYEQYF
TRBV6-2/TRBV6-3	TRBJ1-5	NA	many	TGTGCCAGCAGTTACTCAGGCAACAACATCAATCAGCCCCAGCATTTT	CASSYSGNNINQPQHF
TRBV20-1	TRBJ2-1	NA	NA	TGCAGTGCTACGGGCGGGATTGGGTACAATGAGCAGTTCTTC	CSATGGIGYNEQFF
TRBV6-6	TRBJ1-6	NA	many	TGTGCCAGCAGCCGCAGGGATTCACCCCTCCACTTT	CASSRRDSPLHF
TRBV5-1	TRBJ1-3	NA	many	TGCGCCAGCAGAGCGACAGGAGGCAGTGGAAACACCATATATTTT	CASRATGGSGNTIYF
TRBV12-3/TRBV12-4	TRBJ2-1	NA	NA	TGTGCCAGCACAACAGGTCCCTACAATGAGCAGTTCTTC	CASTTGPYNEQFF
TRBV7-2	TRBJ1-1	NA	many	TGTGCCAGCAGCTGGCGGACAGCGAACACTGAAGCTTTCTTT	CASSWRTANTEAFF
TRBV29-1	TRBJ2-5	TRBD1	NA	TGCAGCGTTTCTCTGGGACAGGGGGCAGAGACCCAGTACTTC	CSVSLGQGAETQYF
TRBV20-1	TRBJ2-1	TRBD2	many	TGCAGTGCCCAAACCGGGACCGGGACTAGTAACAATGAGCAGTTCTTC	CSAQTGTGTSNNEQFF
TRBV28	TRBJ2-1	TRBD2	many	TGTGCCAGCAGTGCCCCAGGGACTAGCGGGAGGCCCCAGTTCTTC	CASSAPGTSGRPQFF
TRBV29-1	TRBJ2-1	NA	many	TGCAGCGTTGTGGTTGCGGGAAGCTCCTACAATGAGCAGTTCTTC	CSVVVAGSSYNEQFF
TRBV12-3/TRBV12-4	TRBJ1-5	NA	many	TGTGCCAGCAGCCTAGACAAAGCAGATCAGCCCCAGCATTTT	CASSLDKADQPQHF
TRBV18	TRBJ1-2	NA	few	TGTGCCAGCTCGCCCGGACAGCAGACCTATGGCTACACCTTC	CASSPGQQTYGYTF
TRBV7-2	TRBJ1-1	NA	NA	TGTGCCAGCAGCCCGAGGATGAACACTGAAGCTTTCTTT	CASSPRMNTEAFF
TRBV7-2	TRBJ2-3	TRBD1	many	TGTGCCAGCAGCGGACAGGGATTCGACACAGATACGCAGTATTTT	CASSGQGFDTDTQYF
TRBV5-4	TRBJ2-1	NA	many	TGTGCCAGCAGCTTGGATCCGCTTCCCCACAATGAGCAGTTCTTC	CASSLDPLPHNEQFF
TRBV5-1	TRBJ2-1	TRBD2	many	TGCGCCAGCAGCTTGGTCGGCGGGAGTAGCTCCTACAATGAGCAGTTCTTC	CASSLVGGSSSYNEQFF
TRBV2	TRBJ1-1	NA	many	TGTGCCGCGGGAGGGGGGCCAAGCACTGAAGCTTTCTTT	CAAGGGPSTEAFF
TRBV29-1	TRBJ2-7	NA	NA	TGCAGCGCCACTAGAGATCTCCCCTTCGGGGAGCAGTACTTC	CSATRDLPFGEQYF
TRBV9	TRBJ1-6	NA	many	TGTGCCAGCAGCGTACCCGGGGAGTATTCACCCCTCCACTTT	CASSVPGEYSPLHF
TRBV6-1	TRBJ1-3	NA	NA	TGTGCCAGCAGTGCAGACGGCCCCAGAGGAAACACCATATATTTT	CASSADGPRGNTIYF